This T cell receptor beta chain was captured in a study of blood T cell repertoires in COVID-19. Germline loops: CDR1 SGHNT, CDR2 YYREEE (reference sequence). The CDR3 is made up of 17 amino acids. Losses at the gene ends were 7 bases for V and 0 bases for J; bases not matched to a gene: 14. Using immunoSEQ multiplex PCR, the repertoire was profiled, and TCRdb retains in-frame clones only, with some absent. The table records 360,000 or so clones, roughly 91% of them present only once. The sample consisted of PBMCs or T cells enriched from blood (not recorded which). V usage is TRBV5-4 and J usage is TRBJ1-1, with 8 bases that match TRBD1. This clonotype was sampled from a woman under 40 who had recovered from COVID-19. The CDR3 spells CASRPPHRGALNTEAFF. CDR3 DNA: TGTGCCAGCCGACCCCCACACAGGGGGGCTTTGAACACTGAAGCTTTCTTT.